This entry lists 14 T cell receptor beta chains sequenced from one sample in a study of cytomegalovirus exposure and HLA in healthy donors. In the PCR, 60 Vbeta and 13 Jbeta primers were used. Measured with immunoSEQ multiplex PCR; TCRdb has only the in-frame clones, and not every one. The table records 100,000 to 150,000 clones, roughly 80% of them present only once. Sample: PBMCs. The receptors derive from a man younger than 40 in good health and CMV-seropositive.

The chain uses TRBV6-5 and TRBJ2-2; 10 nucleotides line up with TRBD2. Germline lookup yields CDR1 MNHEY and CDR2 SVGAGI. After removal of 5 bases from V and 7 bases from J, the junction contained 7 bases not matched to a gene. CDR3 length: 15 amino acids. The CDR3 loop is CASSVRRTSGGELFF. The DNA for the CDR3 is TGTGCCAGCAGTGTCCGCCGGACTAGCGGCGGGGAGCTGTTTTTT.

The chain has TRBV6-1 and TRBJ1-1; no reliable D call. The CDR3 is 13 amino acids. Trimming removed 6 bases from V and 12 bases from J, with 20 bases in between. The germline V gene has CDR1 MNHNS and CDR2 SASEGT. The CDR3 region has the DNA TGTGCCAGCAGAATAGACATATCCCCCGCGCCTTTCTTT. It encodes CASRIDISPAPFF.

This sequence joins TRBV5-6 and TRBJ1-5; TRBD1 matches at 10 bases. CDR3 length: 15 residues. CDR1 SGHDT and CDR2 YYEEEE come from the germline V gene. Trimming at V came to 5 bases and at J to 6 bases, leaving 8 bases not matched to a gene. CDR3 DNA sequence: TGTGCCAGCAGTTGGGGGACAGGGGTCTCTCAGCCCCAGCATTTT. It yields the protein CASSWGTGVSQPQHF.

The rearrangement links TRBV7-9 to TRBJ1-5, with 10 bases lining up with TRBD1. There are 15 residues in the CDR3. J was trimmed by 7 bases and V by 4 bases; bases with no gene match: 7. Germline V gene data show CDR1 as SEHNR and CDR2 as FQNEAQ (reference sequence). The CDR3 DNA reads as TGTGCCAGCAGCTACGGGACAGGGGCTCGCCAGCCCCAGCATTTT. Protein: CASSYGTGARQPQHF.

In DNA form, the CDR3 reads TGTGCCAGCAGCCTCCGGGGAGGGGGGCCCAGCTCCTACAATGAGCAGTTCTTC. Its protein is CASSLRGGGPSSYNEQFF. The rearrangement uses TRBV4-2 and TRBJ2-1; D is possibly TRBD2 (7 bases). Trimming stripped 4 bases from V and 0 bases from J, with 19 bases between. The CDR3 is made up of 18 amino acids. Germline CDR1 reads LGHNA; CDR2 reads YNFKEQ.

V and J are TRBV30 and TRBJ1-1; D uncertain. The CDR3 is made up of 13 amino acids. V lost 4 bases to trimming and J lost 0 bases, with 9 bases between them. Looked up from germline, CDR1 is GTSNPN and CDR2 is SVGIG (reference sequence). The CDR3, as DNA: TGTGCCTGGAAGCCCCAAATGAACACTGAAGCTTTCTTT. It is translated as CAWKPQMNTEAFF.

The gene calls are TRBV7-9 and TRBJ2-5, with D maybe TRBD2 (5 bases). Trimming pared 3 bases from V and 4 bases from J, leaving 15 bases between. This CDR3 has 15 residues. The germline CDR1 and CDR2 sequences are SEHNR and FQNEAQ (reference sequence). For the CDR3, the DNA is TGTGCCAGCAGCTTCCTCGGGTCCCGGGGAGAGACCCAGTACTTC. This translates into CASSFLGSRGETQYF. Using reference TRBV7-9 and TRBJ2-5 for the parts outside the CDR3, the full variable domain is DTGVSQNPRHKITKRGQNVTFRCDPISEHNRLYWYRQTLGQGPEFLTYFQNEAQLEKSRLLSDRFSAERPKGSFSTLEIQRTEQGDSAMYLCASSFLGSRGETQYFGPGTRLLVL.

The rearrangement uses TRBV10-1 and TRBJ2-1; 11 bases map to TRBD1. The CDR3 has 16 residues. V lost 3 bases and J lost 4; bases outside the gene matches: 5. Germline CDR1 and CDR2: WNHNN and SYGVQD (reference sequence). The CDR3 loop reads CASSDPDRGQYNEQFF. Written as DNA, the CDR3 is TGCGCCAGCAGTGACCCGGACAGGGGGCAATACAATGAGCAGTTCTTC.

V gene TRBV30 combines with J gene TRBJ1-2, with TRBD1 matching over 10 bases. V was clipped by 4 bases and J by 7 bases; unmatched bases: 9. CDR1 and CDR2 from the germline V gene are GTSNPN and SVGIG (reference sequence). The CDR3 is 14 amino acids. For the CDR3, the DNA is TGTGCCTGGACTTCGGGACAGGGGACGCTTGGCTACACCTTC. Encoded protein: CAWTSGQGTLGYTF.

This clone was found a few times. In DNA form, the CDR3 reads TGTGCCAGCTCAAAGGACAGGGGAATGAACACTGAAGCTTTCTTT. This encodes CASSKDRGMNTEAFF. The rearrangement joins TRBV25-1 to TRBJ1-1, with 9 nucleotides matching TRBD1. Germline CDR1 reads MGHDK; CDR2 reads SYGVNS. The CDR3 is made up of 15 amino acids. With 8 bases clipped from V and 0 bases from J, the junction kept 7 bases outside the gene matches.

V is TRBV6-1 and J is TRBJ1-5, with 7 bases aligning to TRBD1. This CDR3 comprises 16 residues. Germline V gene data show CDR1 as MNHNS and CDR2 as SASEGT. With V trimmed by 2 bases and J by 2 bases, 6 bases remained unmatched. The CDR3 sequence: CASSEWGTGGNQPQHF. CDR3 DNA sequence: TGTGCCAGCAGTGAATGGGGAACAGGGGGCAATCAGCCCCAGCATTTT.

This clone came up once. V gene TRBV6-6 combines with J gene TRBJ2-7; D is possibly TRBD2 (7 bases). This CDR3 spans 16 amino acids. Germline values: CDR1 MNHNY, CDR2 SVGAGI (reference sequence). With 2 bases removed from V and 3 bases from J, the gap between germline ends came to 17 bases. CDR3 DNA sequence: TGTGCCAGCAGTTACCCTAGTACCGGGGGGCGCTACGAGCAGTACTTC. Translating it yields CASSYPSTGGRYEQYF.

Notes on this clone: Other nucleotide sequences in the sample specify the same CDR3. The chain carries TRBV19 and TRBJ2-5; 12 bases match TRBD2. CDR1 and CDR2 (germline): LNHDA, SQIVND (reference sequence). V gave up 9 bases and J gave up 4 bases; unmatched junction bases: 3. There are 13 residues in the CDR3. CDR3 sequence: CASRTSGVETQYF. In nucleotides, the CDR3 is TGTGCCAGCCGGACTAGCGGGGTAGAGACCCAGTACTTC.

Worth noting for this clone: A junction end diverges from the germline sequence, so it may reflect a read error. The chain employs TRBV2 and TRBJ2-7; 8 nucleotides agree with TRBD2. The length of the CDR3 is 15 residues. Germline CDR1 reads SNHLY; CDR2 reads FYNNEI. CDR3: CASSRPGAGGYEQHF. The DNA for the CDR3 is TGTGCCAGCAGCCGCCCGGGGGCGGGGGGCTACGAGCAGCACTTC.